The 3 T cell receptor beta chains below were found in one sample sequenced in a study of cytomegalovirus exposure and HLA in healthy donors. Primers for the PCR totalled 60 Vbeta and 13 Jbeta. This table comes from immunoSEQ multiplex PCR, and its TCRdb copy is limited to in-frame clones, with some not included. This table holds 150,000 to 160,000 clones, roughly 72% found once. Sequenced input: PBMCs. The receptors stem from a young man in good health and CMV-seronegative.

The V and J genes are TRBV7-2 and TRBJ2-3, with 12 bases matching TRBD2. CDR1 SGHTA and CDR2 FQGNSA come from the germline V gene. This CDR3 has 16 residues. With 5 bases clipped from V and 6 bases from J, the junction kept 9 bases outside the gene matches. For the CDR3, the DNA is TGTGCCAGCAGCGTTACTCTAGCGGGGGGGCCCGATACGCAGTATTTT. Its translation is CASSVTLAGGPDTQYF.

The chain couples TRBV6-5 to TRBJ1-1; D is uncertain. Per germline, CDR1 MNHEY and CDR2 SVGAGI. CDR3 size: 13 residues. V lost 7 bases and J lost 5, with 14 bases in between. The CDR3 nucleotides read TGTGCCAGCACCGACCCGGAGGGTACTGAAGCTTTCTTT. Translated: CASTDPEGTEAFF.

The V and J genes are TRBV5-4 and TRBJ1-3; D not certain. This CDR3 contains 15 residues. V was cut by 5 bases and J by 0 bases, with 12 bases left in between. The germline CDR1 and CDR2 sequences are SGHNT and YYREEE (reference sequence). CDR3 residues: CASRADALSGNTIYF. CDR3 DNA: TGTGCCAGCAGAGCGGACGCGCTCTCTGGAAACACCATATATTTT.